This TCR beta chain was retrieved from a study of blood T cell repertoires in COVID-19. Study details: Acute-phase and convalescent COVID-19 samples originated in the United States, Italy and Spain. PBMCs, B-cell-depleted T cells, or T cells were the source of the cDNA or gDNA that made up the material.

V gave up 0 bases and J gave up 1 base; unmatched junction bases: 9. The CDR3 is 20 amino acids. The germline V gene encodes CDR1 SGHTA and CDR2 FQGNSA. The Seattle patients, enrolled during active infection, were followed longitudinally. In the authors' workflow: Estimation of nucleated cell counts relied on the amplification of reference gene primers. Clones were read by immunoSEQ multiplex PCR, and TCRdb kept only the in-frame ones, dropping some. V, J and clone size are taken as reported in that table, and D and trimming were inferred from the DNA itself. Of around 260,000 clones in the sample, 91% were seen once.

The sample was peripheral blood. The TCR comes from a person aged 18 to 30 with COVID-19, enrolled during active disease. The gene calls are TRBV7-2 and TRBJ2-3, with TRBD2 matching 14 bases. Here the CDR3 reads CASSLAHPGLAGVGTDTQYF. CDR3 DNA: TGTGCCAGCAGCTTAGCCCATCCGGGACTAGCGGGAGTTGGCACAGATACGCAGTATTTT.